This section outlines one T cell receptor (beta chain) sequence together with its context. Produced via immunoSEQ multiplex PCR; TCRdb's table is partial and in-frame only. Counted here are roughly 3,000 clones, about 82% occurring once; the ten biggest clones make up around 8%. The record originates from a study of immune cell composition in non-small cell lung cancer. Input material: lung tumor tissue. This clonotype was sampled from a human donor with non-small cell lung cancer.

For the CDR3, the DNA is TGTGCCAGCAGCTTAGATCGACTAGCGGGTGGCACCGGGGAGCTGTTTTTT. It translates to CASSLDRLAGGTGELFF. V gene TRBV11-2 combines with J gene TRBJ2-2; 10 bases fit TRBD2. CDR3 length: 17 amino acids. The ends lost 0 bases at V and 4 bases at J; junction bases unmatched: 5. CDR1 and CDR2 from the germline V gene are SGHAT and FQNNGV.